This T cell receptor beta chain came from a study of regulatory T cells in long-lasting Graves disease. Investigators prepared the TCR beta libraries by applying iRepertoire HTBI primers and Arm-PCR of CDR3 regions. MiXCR was run by TCRdb on the multiplex PCR reads, yielding one entry per CDR3 protein. The repertoire includes about 290,000 distinct CDR3 sequences, around 20% of them detected once, and more than 50% sits in the top ten. V lost 4 bases, J lost 4 bases, and 11 bases stayed unmatched. The CDR3 is 18 residues long. CDR1 and CDR2 from the germline V gene are SGHAT and FQNNGV. A remark on this clonotype: A read error is possible here, since a much larger clone lies one base away.

Time point given: persistent/refractory GD, antithyroid drugs over 5 years with positive TRAb. From RNA extracted from PBMCs, the TCR library was made. V is TRBV11-2 and J is TRBJ2-2; 11 positions agree with TRBD1. The clonotype originates from a female donor with Graves disease. This specimen was peripheral blood mononuclear cells (PBMCs), taken when the disease was refractory, from a patient treated with antithyroid drugs. CDR3 DNA sequence: TGTGCCAGCAGCTCGTTGGGACAGGGGGAAATTAGCACCGGGGAGCTGTTTTTT. It codes for CASSSLGQGEISTGELFF.